Listed here is a single T cell receptor beta chain. Its antigen is still unknown. These data belong to a study of cytomegalovirus exposure and HLA in healthy donors. Across the study: It was reported in a later analysis that the same platform had been used for the 120 validation repertoires as for the approximately 670 first-cohort repertoires. Study-level findings and limits: The study designated 150 or so TCR beta chains cytomegalovirus-associated. Among TCR sequences, most were rare, though some public TCRs appeared in many donors.

Sequencing used immunoSEQ multiplex PCR; TCRdb keeps in-frame clones, though not all of them. The sample has roughly 86,000 clones; 90% to 97% are singletons. The donors were members of the roughly 120-subject validation cohort (separate from the approximately 670-subject first cohort). The sequence came from a man younger than 30 in good health and CMV-seropositive. Sequences were obtained from PBMCs.

CDR3 in DNA: TGTGCCAGCAGTTTAGGTGGGGGGGCAGGTGAGCAGTTCTTC. Residues: CASSLGGGAGEQFF. The chain is built from TRBV28 and TRBJ2-1, with D perhaps matching TRBD2 (7 bases). CDR3 length equals 14 residues. Germline V gives CDR1 MDHEN, CDR2 SYDVKM. The V and J ends lost 2 bases and 9 bases respectively, with 14 bases between them.